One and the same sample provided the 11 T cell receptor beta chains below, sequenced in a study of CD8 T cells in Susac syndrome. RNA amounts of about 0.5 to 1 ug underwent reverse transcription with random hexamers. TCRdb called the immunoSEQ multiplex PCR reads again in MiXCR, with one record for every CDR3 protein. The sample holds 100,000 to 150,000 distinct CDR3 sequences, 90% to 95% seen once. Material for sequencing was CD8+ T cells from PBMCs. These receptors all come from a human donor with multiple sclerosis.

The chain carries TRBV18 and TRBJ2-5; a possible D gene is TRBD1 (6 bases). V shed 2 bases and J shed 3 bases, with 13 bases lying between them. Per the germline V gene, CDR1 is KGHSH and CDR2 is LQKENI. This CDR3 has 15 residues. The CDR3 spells CASSPLGSGEETQYF. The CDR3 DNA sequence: TGTGCCAGCTCACCATTAGGGTCAGGGGAAGAGACCCAGTACTTC.

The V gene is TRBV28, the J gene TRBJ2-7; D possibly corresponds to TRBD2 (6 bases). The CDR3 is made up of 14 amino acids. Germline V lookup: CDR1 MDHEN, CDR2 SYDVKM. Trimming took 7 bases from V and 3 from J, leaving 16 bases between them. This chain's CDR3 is CASTRWGEFYEQYF. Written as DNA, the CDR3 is TGTGCCAGCACGCGGTGGGGGGAGTTCTACGAGCAGTACTTC.

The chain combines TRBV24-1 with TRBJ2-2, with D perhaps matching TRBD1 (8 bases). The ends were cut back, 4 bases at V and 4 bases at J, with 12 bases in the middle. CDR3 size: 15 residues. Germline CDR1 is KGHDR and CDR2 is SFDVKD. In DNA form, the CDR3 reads TGTGCCACCAGTGACCACAGGGGGGGCACCGGGGAGCTGTTTTTT. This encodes CATSDHRGGTGELFF.

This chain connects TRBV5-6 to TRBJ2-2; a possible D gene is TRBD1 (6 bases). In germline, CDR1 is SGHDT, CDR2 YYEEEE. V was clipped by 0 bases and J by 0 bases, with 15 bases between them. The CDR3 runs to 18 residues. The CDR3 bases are TGTGCCAGCAGCTTGGTGGGGGCCCCCCACGCGAACACCGGGGAGCTGTTTTTT. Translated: CASSLVGAPHANTGELFF.

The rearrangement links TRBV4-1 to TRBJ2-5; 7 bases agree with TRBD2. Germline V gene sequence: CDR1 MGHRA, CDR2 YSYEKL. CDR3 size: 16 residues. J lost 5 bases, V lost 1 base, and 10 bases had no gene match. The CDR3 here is CASSQGGGVAEETQYF. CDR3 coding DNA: TGCGCCAGCAGCCAAGGGGGAGGGGTAGCGGAGGAGACCCAGTACTTC.

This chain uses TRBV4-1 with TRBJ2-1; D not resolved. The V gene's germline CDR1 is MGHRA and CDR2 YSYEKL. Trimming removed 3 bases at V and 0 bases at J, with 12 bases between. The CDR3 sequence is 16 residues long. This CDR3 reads CASSQGLSSSYNEQFF. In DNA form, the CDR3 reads TGCGCCAGCAGCCAGGGCCTATCAAGCTCCTACAATGAGCAGTTCTTC.

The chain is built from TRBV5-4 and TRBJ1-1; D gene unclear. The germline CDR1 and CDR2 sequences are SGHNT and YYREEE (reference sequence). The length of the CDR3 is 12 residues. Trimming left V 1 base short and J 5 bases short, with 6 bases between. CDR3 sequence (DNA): TGTGCCAGCAGCTTGAGGAGGACTGAAGCTTTCTTT. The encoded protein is CASSLRRTEAFF.

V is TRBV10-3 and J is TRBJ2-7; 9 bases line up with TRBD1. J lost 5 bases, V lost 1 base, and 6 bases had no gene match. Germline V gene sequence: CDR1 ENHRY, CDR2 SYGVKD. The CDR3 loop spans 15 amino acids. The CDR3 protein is CAISELGQGDDEQYF. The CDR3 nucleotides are TGTGCCATCAGTGAGTTGGGACAGGGCGACGACGAGCAGTACTTC.

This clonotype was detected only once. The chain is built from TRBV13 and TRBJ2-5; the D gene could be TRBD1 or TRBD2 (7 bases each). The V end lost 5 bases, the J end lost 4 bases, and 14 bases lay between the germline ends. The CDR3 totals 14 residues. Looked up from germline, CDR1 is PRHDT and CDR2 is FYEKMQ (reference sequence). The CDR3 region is CASSLRGGPETQYF. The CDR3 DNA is TGTGCCAGCAGCCTCAGGGGGGGCCCAGAGACCCAGTACTTC.

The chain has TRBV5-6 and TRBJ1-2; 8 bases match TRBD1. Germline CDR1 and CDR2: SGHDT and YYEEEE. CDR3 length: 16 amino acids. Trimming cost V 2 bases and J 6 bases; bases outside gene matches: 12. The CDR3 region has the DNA TGTGCCAGCAGCTTCTGGGGACAGGAGCCGTGGCATGGCTACACCTTC. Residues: CASSFWGQEPWHGYTF.

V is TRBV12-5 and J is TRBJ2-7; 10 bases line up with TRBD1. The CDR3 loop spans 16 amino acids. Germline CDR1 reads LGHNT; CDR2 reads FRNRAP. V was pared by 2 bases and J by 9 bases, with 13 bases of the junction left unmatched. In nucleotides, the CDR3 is TGTGCTAGTGGTTTGCCTACGGGACAGGGGTCTTTGTGGCAGTACTTC. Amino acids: CASGLPTGQGSLWQYF. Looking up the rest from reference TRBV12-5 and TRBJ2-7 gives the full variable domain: DARVTQTPRHKVTEMGQEVTMRCQPILGHNTVFWYRQTMMQGLELLAYFRNRAPLDDSGMPKDRFSAEMPDATLATLKIQPSEPRDSAVYFCASGLPTGQGSLWQYFGPGTRLTVT.